This T cell receptor beta chain appears in the sequencing data of a study of blood T cell repertoires in COVID-19. The CDR3 sequence is 16 residues long. Per the germline V gene, CDR1 is SGHRS and CDR2 is YFSETQ. The junction had 7 bases not matched to a gene; V was cut back by 4 bases and J by 0 bases. The authors' processing: Estimated nucleated cell counts came from reference gene primer amplification. Only in-frame clones appear in the TCRdb table, and some are missing; sequencing was by immunoSEQ multiplex PCR. V and J calls and clone size come straight from that table; D and trimming were deduced from the DNA. The sample records approximately 150,000 clones, 65% to 90% being singletons.

V and J are TRBV5-1 and TRBJ2-4; the match to TRBD1 covers 7 bases. The sample comprised PBMCs or T cells enriched from blood (not recorded which). This sequence originates from a man aged 50-60 years who had recovered from COVID-19. The CDR3 region has the DNA TGCGCCAGCAGCCGGGGACAGCGATTAGCCAAAAACATTCAGTACTTC. Amino acids: CASSRGQRLAKNIQYF. The full variable domain, its missing parts supplied by reference TRBV5-1 and TRBJ2-4, is KAGVTQTPRYLIKTRGQQVTLSCSPISGHRSVSWYQQTPGQGLQFLFEYFSETQRNKGNFPGRFSGRQFSNSRSEMNVSTLELGDSALYLCASSRGQRLAKNIQYFGAGTRLSVL.